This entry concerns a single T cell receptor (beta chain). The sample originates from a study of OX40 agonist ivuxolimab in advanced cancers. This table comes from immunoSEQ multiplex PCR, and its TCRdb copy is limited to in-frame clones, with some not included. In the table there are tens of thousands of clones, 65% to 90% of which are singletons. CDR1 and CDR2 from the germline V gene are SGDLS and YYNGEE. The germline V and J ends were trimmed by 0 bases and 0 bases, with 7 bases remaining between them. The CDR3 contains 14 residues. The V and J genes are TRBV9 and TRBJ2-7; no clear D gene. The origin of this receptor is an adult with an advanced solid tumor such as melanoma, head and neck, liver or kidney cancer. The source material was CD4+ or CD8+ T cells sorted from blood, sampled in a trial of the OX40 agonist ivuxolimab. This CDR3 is CASSVAAYSYEQYF. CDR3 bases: TGTGCCAGCAGCGTAGCTGCTTACTCCTACGAGCAGTACTTC.